This T cell receptor beta chain stems from a study of OX40 agonist ivuxolimab in advanced cancers. Looking at the study overall: Recorded diagnoses for dose-escalation patients were hepatocellular carcinoma, melanoma, renal cell or head and neck cancer.

Clones were read by immunoSEQ multiplex PCR, and TCRdb kept only the in-frame ones, dropping some. The table lists roughly 60,000 clones, about 88% of them singletons. In regard to this clone: Its antigen is as yet unknown.

Blood was sampled at baseline, cycle 4 day 1, and cycle 7 day 1. Study outcomes and limitations: With doses of 0.1-3.0 mg/kg, partial responders showed among the lowest clonal expansion. Relative to CD4+, CD8+ T cells held more expanded clones on average.

The CDR3 totals 14 residues. Germline loops: CDR1 SEHNR, CDR2 FQNEAQ (reference sequence). V dropped 5 bases and J dropped 4 bases, with 14 bases sitting between them. V and J are TRBV7-9 and TRBJ1-1; the D is unclear. The TCR originated in an adult with an advanced solid tumor such as melanoma, head and neck, liver or kidney cancer. This specimen was CD4+ or CD8+ T cells sorted from blood, taken in a trial of the OX40 agonist ivuxolimab. CDR3 sequence: CASSPGSKSTEAFF. The CDR3 coding sequence is TGTGCCAGCAGCCCCGGGTCGAAGAGCACTGAAGCTTTCTTT. Full variable domain (remainder filled in from reference TRBV7-9 and TRBJ1-1): DTGVSQNPRHKITKRGQNVTFRCDPISEHNRLYWYRQTLGQGPEFLTYFQNEAQLEKSRLLSDRFSAERPKGSFSTLEIQRTEQGDSAMYLCASSPGSKSTEAFFGQGTRLTVV.